This TCR beta chain appears in the sequencing data of a study of STAT5B mutations in CD4+ large granular lymphocyte leukemia. Whole-study findings and limits: CD4-sorted patient repertoires seemed more clonal than healthy CD4+ repertoires. Compared with healthy controls (2/35), patient top clones favored TRBV06 (8/27).

The CDR3 runs to 13 residues. Trimming stripped 3 bases from V and 3 bases from J, with 9 bases between. Germline CDR1 is LNHDA and CDR2 is SQIVND (reference sequence). Measured with immunoSEQ multiplex PCR; TCRdb has only the in-frame clones, and not every one. The table has 4,000 to 5,000 clones, approximately 73% seen once. A remark on this clone: Antigen specificity is unknown.

Sequencing input: PBMCs. The clonotype originates from a man aged 65 to 85 with CD4+ T-cell large granular lymphocyte leukemia. V gene TRBV19 combines with J gene TRBJ2-7; D not certain. CDR3 residues: CASSIDGNYEQYF. The DNA of the CDR3 is TGTGCCAGTAGTATTGATGGGAACTACGAGCAGTACTTC.